A selection of T cell receptor beta chains follows, all from one sample in a study of cytotoxic CD8 clonotypes in ibrutinib-treated CLL. Clones were sequenced by immunoSEQ multiplex PCR, and TCRdb holds only the in-frame ones, with some missing. The table shows some 200,000 clones, with around 70% occurring only once. The source material was PBMCs, sampled after 24 months of ibrutinib treatment. Receptor source: a human donor with chronic lymphocytic leukemia. Both conserved end residues are part of each CDR3. The order of the fields is D gene, clone size, V gene, J gene, CDR3 protein, CDR3 DNA. A D gene is named only where the DNA matches it firmly. Clone size is shown for a subset of rows, as once, few, many or a class of expanded clone.

NA,NA,TRBV5-1,TRBJ1-1,CASSSSSNTEAFF,TGCGCCAGCAGCTCTTCTAGTAACACTGAAGCTTTCTTT
TRBD2,NA,TRBV30,TRBJ2-7,CAWSVGLAGVEQYF,TGTGCCTGGAGTGTGGGACTAGCGGGAGTCGAGCAGTACTTC
NA,NA,TRBV28,TRBJ2-3,CASRAPGRTATDTQYF,TGTGCCAGCAGGGCACCGGGACGGACAGCCACAGATACGCAGTATTTT
TRBD1,NA,TRBV5-1,TRBJ2-3,CASTLTGDTDTQYF,TGCGCCAGCACCCTGACAGGGGATACGGATACGCAGTATTTT
NA,once,TRBV14,TRBJ2-2,CASSRWDRPRGNTGELFF,TGTGCCAGCAGCCGTTGGGACCGACCCCGTGGCAACACCGGGGAGCTGTTTTTT
NA,NA,TRBV11-3,TRBJ2-1,CASSPESYNEQFF,TGTGCCAGCAGCCCGGAGTCTTACAATGAGCAGTTCTTC
TRBD2,NA,TRBV9,TRBJ2-1,CASSVVGLAGDNEQFF,TGTGCCAGCAGCGTAGTCGGACTAGCGGGGGACAATGAGCAGTTCTTC
TRBD1,NA,TRBV28,TRBJ1-2,CASAQGQGAGGYTF,TGTGCCAGCGCACAGGGACAGGGGGCGGGTGGCTACACCTTC
NA,NA,TRBV7-2,TRBJ2-7,CASSLRVSGSYEQYF,TGTGCCAGCAGCCTCCGGGTTAGCGGTTCCTACGAGCAGTACTTC
NA,NA,TRBV29-1,TRBJ2-1,CSVDYRSRSYGQFF,TGCAGCGTTGATTATAGAAGCCGAAGCTATGGGCAGTTCTTC
TRBD2,NA,TRBV28,TRBJ2-7,CASSLPSGLAGGHSYEQYF,TGTGCCAGCAGTCTCCCGTCCGGTCTAGCGGGAGGACACTCCTACGAGCAGTACTTC
NA,NA,TRBV25-1,TRBJ1-2,CASSEYPPGKTSYGYTF,TGTGCCAGCAGTGAATACCCTCCGGGGAAAACTAGTTATGGCTACACCTTC
NA,NA,TRBV13,TRBJ2-3,CASSLVIGATQYF,TGTGCCAGCAGCTTAGTTATCGGGGCTACGCAGTATTTT
NA,few,TRBV19,TRBJ2-3,CASSIRRVDTQYF,TGTGCCAGTAGTATTCGGCGTGTGGATACGCAGTATTTT
TRBD2,NA,TRBV9,TRBJ2-1,CASSEGPGLASNEQFF,TGTGCCAGCAGCGAAGGCCCGGGACTAGCGTCCAATGAGCAGTTCTTC
NA,NA,TRBV9,TRBJ2-7,CASSVAPTREQYF,TGTGCCAGCAGCGTAGCCCCGACGCGGGAGCAGTACTTC
NA,NA,TRBV15,TRBJ1-2,CATSSLREQLYGYTF,TGTGCCACCAGCAGCCTGAGGGAACAGCTCTATGGCTACACCTTC
TRBD1,NA,TRBV6-6,TRBJ1-1,CASTLPGGWNTEAFF,TGTGCCAGCACCTTACCAGGGGGGTGGAACACTGAAGCTTTCTTT
NA,NA,TRBV6-1,TRBJ2-7,CASSQVVRSYEQYF,TGTGCCAGCAGCCAAGTAGTCCGATCCTACGAGCAGTACTTC
TRBD2,NA,TRBV5-1,TRBJ2-1,CASGTSGLASHNEQFF,TGCGCCAGCGGGACTAGCGGGCTTGCGAGCCACAATGAGCAGTTCTTC
NA,NA,TRBV9,TRBJ2-1,CASSAVIEEPVF,TGTGCCAGCAGCGCAGTTATTGAGGAGCCAGTCTTC
TRBD2,NA,TRBV18,TRBJ2-5,CASSPWAGDQETQYF,TGTGCCAGCTCACCTTGGGCGGGGGACCAAGAGACCCAGTACTTC
NA,NA,TRBV20-1,TRBJ2-7,CSAIEAEQYF,TGCAGTGCTATAGAGGCGGAGCAGTACTTC
TRBD1,NA,TRBV18,TRBJ2-5,CASSPGQGVGETQYF,TGTGCCAGCTCACCAGGACAGGGAGTGGGAGAGACCCAGTACTTC
NA,NA,TRBV7-6,TRBJ2-5,CASSLAIQETQYF,TGTGCCAGCAGCTTAGCTATCCAAGAGACCCAGTACTTC
NA,NA,TRBV5-1,TRBJ2-5,CASSLGQPQETQYF,TGCGCCAGCAGCTTGGGACAGCCACAAGAGACCCAGTACTTC
NA,NA,TRBV7-6,TRBJ2-7,CASSPDSSYEQYF,TGTGCCAGCAGCCCGGACAGCAGCTACGAGCAGTACTTC
NA,NA,TRBV9,TRBJ1-1,CASSVQNTEAFF,TGTGCCAGCAGCGTACAGAACACTGAAGCTTTCTTT
TRBD1,once,TRBV27,TRBJ2-2,CASTRLPGTGDTGELFF,TGTGCCAGCACCCGCCTCCCCGGGACAGGGGACACCGGGGAGCTGTTTTTT
NA,few,TRBV7-6,TRBJ2-1,CASSLDPTYNEQFF,TGTGCCAGCAGCTTAGACCCAACATACAATGAGCAGTTCTTC
NA,once,TRBV28,TRBJ2-7,CASSLSRVPREQYF,TGTGCCAGCAGTTTATCCAGGGTGCCAAGGGAGCAGTACTTC
NA,once,TRBV2,TRBJ2-7,CASRRTNTYEQYF,TGTGCCAGCAGACGGACCAATACCTACGAGCAGTACTTC
TRBD2,once,TRBV7-2,TRBJ2-5,CASSLASGGAETQYF,TGTGCCAGCAGCTTAGCGTCGGGGGGTGCGGAGACCCAGTACTTC
TRBD2,NA,TRBV5-4,TRBJ2-1,CASSPGTSDYNEQFF,TGTGCCAGCAGCCCCGGGACTAGCGACTACAATGAGCAGTTCTTC
TRBD1,few,TRBV10-1,TRBJ2-2,CASRQGASTGELFF,TGCGCCAGCAGACAGGGGGCCTCCACCGGGGAGCTGTTTTTT
NA,once,TRBV6-1,TRBJ1-5,CASRPQGPPQPQHF,TGTGCCAGCAGACCCCAGGGGCCCCCGCAACCCCAGCATTTT
TRBD1,NA,TRBV19,TRBJ1-2,CASSIGTGGSFGYTF,TGTGCCAGTAGTATAGGGACAGGGGGCTCTTTTGGCTACACCTTC